This is a list of T cell receptor beta chains from one sample in a study of blood T cell repertoires in COVID-19. Generated by immunoSEQ multiplex PCR, the TCRdb table keeps only in-frame clones and is missing some. This table has tens of thousands of clones, about 85% appearing once. The sample consisted of peripheral blood. Every receptor here comes from a woman older than 75 with COVID-19, enrolled during active disease. Both conserved end residues are trimmed from each CDR3. Each record gives: CDR3 protein, CDR3 length, D gene, V gene. D genes are given only for firm matches.

CDR3: ASSLQGMTEAF; length: 11; D: -; V: TRBV12-3/TRBV12-4
CDR3: ASSNQGQNTEAF; length: 12; D: -; V: TRBV2
CDR3: ASSEDRDSPLH; length: 11; D: -; V: TRBV2
CDR3: ASGWGQGANQPQH; length: 13; D: TRBD1; V: TRBV12-5
CDR3: ASSTHRTGRETQY; length: 13; D: TRBD1; V: TRBV6-5
CDR3: ASSPGQMNTEAF; length: 12; D: TRBD1; V: TRBV5-4
CDR3: ASSFTAGGGETQY; length: 13; D: TRBD2; V: TRBV5-4
CDR3: ASSLIAGNTEAF; length: 12; D: -; V: TRBV28
CDR3: ASSRTANTEAF; length: 11; D: -; V: TRBV5-6
CDR3: ASSASSTGGGADTQY; length: 15; D: TRBD1; V: TRBV9
CDR3: ASSFKGQGAYGYT; length: 13; D: TRBD1; V: TRBV5-4
CDR3: ASTRDSPYEQY; length: 11; D: TRBD1; V: TRBV6-6
CDR3: ASSALGGIEQY; length: 11; D: TRBD2; V: TRBV7-7
CDR3: ASSEGGIGNTEAF; length: 13; D: -; V: TRBV6-1
CDR3: ASSVEDRHYSPLH; length: 13; D: TRBD1; V: TRBV9
CDR3: ASSLGGGRDPDTQY; length: 14; D: -; V: TRBV7-7
CDR3: ASSQVGVRGNTIY; length: 13; D: -; V: TRBV13
CDR3: ASKEGQPETQY; length: 11; D: -; V: TRBV2
CDR3: ASGFREGSPLH; length: 11; D: -; V: TRBV27
CDR3: ASSLQGAGGYT; length: 11; D: TRBD1; V: TRBV6-5
CDR3: ASSLALRSLQY; length: 11; D: -; V: TRBV11-2
CDR3: ASSAQGTGASYNSPLH; length: 16; D: TRBD1; V: TRBV6-4
CDR3: ASSFGTDNQPQH; length: 12; D: TRBD1; V: TRBV5-1
CDR3: AISTGQNNEQF; length: 11; D: TRBD1; V: TRBV10-3
CDR3: ASRKGQGAAGELF; length: 13; D: TRBD1; V: TRBV19
CDR3: ASSLVGQSRFTDTQY; length: 15; D: -; V: TRBV5-1
CDR3: ASSGPAGANYGYT; length: 13; D: -; V: TRBV2
CDR3: ASSNRAFNEQY; length: 11; D: -; V: TRBV19
CDR3: SVVETGGSQPQH; length: 12; D: TRBD1; V: TRBV29-1
CDR3: ASSPYRVSPGELF; length: 13; D: -; V: TRBV3-1/TRBV3-2
CDR3: ASSESGHTNTEAF; length: 13; D: -; V: TRBV9
CDR3: ASRNGQGTNEKLF; length: 13; D: TRBD1; V: TRBV6-6
CDR3: ASSVEVGLEYGYT; length: 13; D: -; V: TRBV9
CDR3: ASSLGGFNQPQH; length: 12; D: -; V: TRBV28
CDR3: ASSVRDFIGSNQPQH; length: 15; D: -; V: TRBV21-1
CDR3: ASSEQGPGWNSNQPQH; length: 16; D: -; V: TRBV2
CDR3: ASSLRQELISNQPQH; length: 15; D: -; V: TRBV28
CDR3: ASGLVKGAGNQPQH; length: 14; D: TRBD1; V: TRBV12-5
CDR3: ASIIQGGNTIY; length: 11; D: -; V: TRBV5-6
CDR3: ASTGRSRANTEAF; length: 13; D: -; V: TRBV10-2
CDR3: ASTPWGREQY; length: 10; D: -; V: TRBV23-1
CDR3: ASSSYRDRGTEAF; length: 13; D: TRBD1; V: TRBV5-6
CDR3: AISKSLELAKNIQY; length: 14; D: -; V: TRBV10-3
CDR3: AWSVGSSNQPQH; length: 12; D: -; V: TRBV30
CDR3: ASSLFRVSSTGELF; length: 14; D: -; V: TRBV27
CDR3: ASSLVGPGNTIY; length: 12; D: -; V: TRBV5-4
CDR3: ASSTGQNSYEQY; length: 12; D: TRBD1; V: TRBV6-6
CDR3: ASSITGTSGSYEQY; length: 14; D: TRBD2; V: TRBV7-2
CDR3: ATSDPQIGGGYNEQF; length: 15; D: TRBD2; V: TRBV24-1
CDR3: ASSPAVNNNSPLH; length: 13; D: -; V: TRBV18
CDR3: ASTPTAPYTEAF; length: 12; D: -; V: TRBV21-1
CDR3: ASSQQGLSTDTQY; length: 13; D: -; V: TRBV19
CDR3: ASSATGDTDTQY; length: 12; D: TRBD1; V: TRBV19